This T cell receptor beta chain was found in a study of OX40 agonist ivuxolimab in advanced cancers. About the study: People in dose escalation had one of these cancers: hepatocellular carcinoma, melanoma, renal cell or head and neck cancer.

The repertoire was sequenced with immunoSEQ multiplex PCR; TCRdb's copy has only in-frame clones and lacks some. Of tens of thousands of clones listed, 85% to 90% are singletons. Patients were ruled out by autoimmune disease history or systemic immunosuppression. This TCR came from an adult with an advanced solid tumor such as melanoma, head and neck, liver or kidney cancer. Sequences were derived from CD4+ or CD8+ T cells sorted from blood, sampled in a trial of the OX40 agonist ivuxolimab.

The CDR3 sequence is CASSLTGSGNEQFF. The CDR3 nucleotides read TGTGCCAGCAGTCTAACCGGGAGCGGCAATGAGCAGTTCTTC. The J gene is TRBJ2-1, the V gene TRBV2, with a tentative D call TRBD2 (6 bases). The germline CDR1 and CDR2 sequences are SNHLY and FYNNEI. CDR3 length equals 14 residues. Trimming took 5 bases from V and 6 from J, leaving 14 bases between them. Filled out from reference TRBV2 and TRBJ2-1, the complete variable domain reads EPEVTQTPSHQVTQMGQEVILRCVPISNHLYFYWYRQILGQKVEFLVSFYNNEISEKSEIFDDQFSVERPDGSNFTLKIRSTKLEDSAMYFCASSLTGSGNEQFFGPGTRLTVL.